This T cell receptor (beta chain) was documented in a study of cytomegalovirus exposure and HLA in healthy donors. General observations from the study: It was likely that a cluster of highly shared sequence variants was a sequencing artifact.

About this clone itself: Its antigen is undetermined.

Germline CDR1 reads MNHEY; CDR2 reads SVGAGI. The CDR3 covers 14 residues. PCR employed 60 Vbeta and 13 Jbeta primers. Produced via immunoSEQ multiplex PCR; TCRdb's table is partial and in-frame only. The sample yields 45,000 to 65,000 clones, 80% to 85% seen once. The receptor was derived from a man younger than 45 in good health and CMV-seronegative. The chain is built from TRBV6-5 and TRBJ2-5, with TRBD1 matching 7 bases. Matching the DNA end better, TRBJ2-7 makes the J call doubtful. Specimen: PBMCs. The CDR3 coding sequence is TGTGCCAGCAGTTACTACCGGACAGGTCCCGAGCAGTACTTC. Translating it yields CASSYYRTGPEQYF.